Presented here are 31 T cell receptor beta chains from one specimen sequenced in a study of CD8+CD57+ T cells in acquired aplastic anemia. TCR beta VDJ and CDR3 profiling used genomic DNA as template. TCRdb processed the reads anew with MiXCR; each CDR3 protein has one entry. The data hold about 150,000 distinct CDR3 sequences, with less than 45% observed a single time. Sequencing was performed on sorted CD4+, CD8+, or CD8+CD57+ T cells (not recorded which) from PBMCs. All receptors come from a human donor in good health, serving as a control.

This clonotype was seen a single time. This chain uses TRBV7-7 with TRBJ2-7; 11 nucleotides line up with TRBD2. The CDR3 totals 17 residues. Germline-derived CDR1 and CDR2 are SSHAT and FNYEAQ (reference sequence). Unmatched junction bases numbered 11, after V lost 4 bases and J lost 3 bases. The DNA for the CDR3 is TGTGCCAGCAGCTCTCGACTAGCGGGGAAAAAAGTCTACGAGCAGTACTTC. It specifies CASSSRLAGKKVYEQYF.

Worth noting for this clonotype: Since the CDR3 does not end with the conserved phenylalanine or tryptophan, this likely comes from a read error. The DNA is omitted, as the CDR3 cannot be located on it reliably, and the CDR3 follows TCRdb's listing. The chain links TRBV24-1 to TRBJ1-2; TRBD1 was called by the table and not checked on the DNA. CDR1 and CDR2 from the germline V gene are KGHDR and SFDVKD. The CDR3 length equals 8 residues, ends included. CDR3 sequence: CATSEGAV.

This clonotype appeared many times. V usage is TRBV6-1 and J usage is TRBJ2-7, with D possibly being TRBD2 (5 bases). CDR1 is MNHNS, CDR2 SASEGT, per germline. There are 13 residues in the CDR3. V lost 1 base, J lost 4 bases, and 8 bases lay in between. The CDR3 spells CASSEGGRYEQYF. CDR3 nucleotides: TGTGCCAGCAGTGAAGGCGGGCGGTACGAGCAGTACTTC.

This clonotype was seen just once. At one boundary the junction diverges from the germline segment, which might be a read error. The rearrangement links TRBV7-6 to TRBJ2-5, with D tentatively TRBD1 (6 bases). CDR3 length: 13 amino acids. The V gene's germline CDR1 is SGHVS and CDR2 FNYEAQ. Here the CDR3 DNA reads TGTGCCAGCACCTTAGGGGGTGGAGAGACCCAGTACTTC. Protein sequence: CASTLGGGETQYF.

The chain joins TRBV29-1 to TRBJ2-7; TRBD1 agrees at 11 bases. The germline CDR1 and CDR2 sequences are SQVTM and ANQGSEA. This CDR3 has 12 amino acids. Trimming cost V 8 bases and J 5 bases; bases outside gene matches: 5. The CDR3 sequence is CSLDRGQNEQYF. CDR3 DNA: TGCAGCTTGGACAGGGGGCAGAACGAGCAGTACTTC.

This clonotype has a handful of counts. The chain has TRBV30 and TRBJ1-1; D perhaps matches TRBD1 (5 bases). This CDR3 contains 13 residues. V was clipped by 3 bases and J by 6 bases, with 14 bases between them. CDR1 is GTSNPN and CDR2 is SVGIG in the germline V gene (reference sequence). The CDR3 sequence: CAWSLPGVPEAFF. The CDR3 nucleotides read TGTGCCTGGAGCCTTCCGGGGGTGCCTGAAGCTTTCTTT.

This clonotype was found many times. The chain has TRBV6-1 and TRBJ2-7; weak D call: TRBD1 (5 bases). The CDR3 sequence is 16 residues long. V lost 0 bases to trimming and J lost 5 bases, with 17 bases between them. Per germline, CDR1 MNHNS and CDR2 SASEGT. CDR3 bases: TGTGCCAGCAGTGAAGCGCTGGGGATGCCAGGGCACGAGCAGTACTTC. It yields the protein CASSEALGMPGHEQYF.

This clonotype was seen only a few times. This chain uses TRBV6-1 with TRBJ2-7; D possibly corresponds to TRBD2 (5 bases). V dropped 6 bases and J dropped 3 bases, with 24 bases sitting between them. In germline, CDR1 is MNHNS, CDR2 SASEGT. This CDR3 spans 17 amino acids. The CDR3 reads CASSGTLVLHIRYEQYF. The CDR3 DNA follows: TGTGCCAGCAGCGGAACACTAGTACTCCATATACGCTACGAGCAGTACTTC.

The chain has TRBV9 and TRBJ2-1, with D perhaps being TRBD1 or TRBD2 (5 bases each). CDR1 and CDR2 (germline): SGDLS, YYNGEE. CDR3 length: 14 residues. The ends were cut back, 6 bases at V and 4 bases at J, with 14 bases in the middle. The CDR3 DNA reads as TGTGCCAGCACAGCAGGGAGATCATACAATGAGCAGTTCTTC. Translated: CASTAGRSYNEQFF.

The chain combines TRBV10-3 with TRBJ2-7; D possibly corresponds to TRBD1 (5 bases). This CDR3 has 12 amino acids. The ends were cut back, 10 bases at V and 0 bases at J, with 10 bases in the middle. The V gene's germline CDR1 is ENHRY and CDR2 SYGVKD. CDR3 bases: TGTGCCACCCATGACAGCTCCTACGAGCAGTACTTC. Translation: CATHDSSYEQYF.

The rearrangement uses TRBV20-1 and TRBJ2-1; a possible D gene is TRBD1 (6 bases). The germline gives CDR1 DFQATT, CDR2 SNEGSKA (reference sequence). V lost 6 bases to trimming and J lost 6 bases, with 12 bases between them. The CDR3 covers 12 residues. CDR3 coding DNA: TGCAGTGCCTCAGGGGTGCTCAATGAGCAGTTCTTC. This sequence encodes CSASGVLNEQFF.

The rearrangement links TRBV29-1 to TRBJ2-1, with 16 bases matching TRBD2. The CDR3 is made up of 15 amino acids. Trimming took 5 bases from V and 9 from J; bases not matched to a gene: 7. Per the germline V gene, CDR1 is SQVTM and CDR2 is ANQGSEA. The CDR3 DNA is TGCAGCGTTCTAGGGGGACTAGCGGGGGGGCGTGAGCAGTTCTTC. It specifies CSVLGGLAGGREQFF.

This clonotype was counted ten times or more. V usage is TRBV5-1 and J usage is TRBJ1-1; D not certain. The CDR3 covers 13 residues. Trimming stripped 0 bases from V and 1 base from J, with 4 bases between. From germline, CDR1 is SGHRS and CDR2 YFSETQ. In DNA, the CDR3 is TGCGCCAGCAGCTTGGAAGGGAACACTGAAGCTTTCTTT. Translated: CASSLEGNTEAFF.

This clonotype was recorded at least ten times. The chain recombines TRBV20-1 with TRBJ2-5; 12 bases line up with TRBD2. The CDR3 runs 16 residues. The V gene's germline CDR1 is DFQATT and CDR2 SNEGSKA (reference sequence). V shed 5 bases, J shed 2 bases, and the junction held 9 bases outside the gene matches. The CDR3 coding sequence is TGCAGTGCTCCCCGGACTAGCGGGAAGACACAAGAGACCCAGTACTTC. Residues: CSAPRTSGKTQETQYF.

This clonotype came up many times. The chain links TRBV19 to TRBJ1-1, with D hard to call. The CDR3 is 13 amino acids. V dropped 6 bases and J dropped 3 bases, with 11 bases sitting between them. The germline gives CDR1 LNHDA, CDR2 SQIVND (reference sequence). In DNA form, the CDR3 reads TGTGCCAGTAGGGAGTCTTGGGACACTGAAGCTTTCTTT. Translated: CASRESWDTEAFF.

Turning to this clonotype: A single base separates this from a much larger clone, so it may be a read error. Without the conserved terminal phenylalanine or tryptophan, this CDR3 likely stems from a read error. The CDR3 region has the DNA TGTGCCAGCAGTGTTGGGACAGGGGCGGTCTACGAGCAGTACCTC. It specifies CASSVGTGAVYEQYL. This chain joins TRBV2 and TRBJ2-7, with 10 bases identical to TRBD1. V lost 4 bases, J lost 3 bases, and 6 bases stayed unmatched. CDR3 length: 15 amino acids. CDR1 SNHLY and CDR2 FYNNEI come from the germline V gene.

This clonotype was observed a handful of times. This chain connects TRBV10-1 to TRBJ2-2; TRBD2 matches at 12 bases. V was pared by 6 bases and J by 1 base, with 18 bases of the junction left unmatched. There are 21 residues in the CDR3. In germline, CDR1 is WNHNN, CDR2 SYGVQD (reference sequence). The DNA of the CDR3 is TGCGCCAGCAGGTCGACTAGCGGGAGACGGGGGGGCCTCAAGAACACCGGGGAGCTGTTTTTT. This gives the protein CASRSTSGRRGGLKNTGELFF.

The chain combines TRBV24-1 with TRBJ2-2, with TRBD1 matching 11 bases. Trimming took 4 bases from V and 7 from J; bases not matched to a gene: 7. CDR1 is KGHDR, CDR2 SFDVKD, per germline. The CDR3 is 16 residues long. CDR3 in amino acids: CATSDIGQGAVGELFF. The CDR3, as DNA: TGTGCCACCAGTGACATCGGACAGGGGGCCGTCGGGGAGCTGTTTTTT.

With respect to this clonotype: A much bigger clone sits one base away, suggesting this may be a read error. The chain combines TRBV18 with TRBJ1-2; no clear D gene. The CDR3 runs 13 residues. The V gene lost 8 bases and the J gene lost 4 bases, with 14 bases spanning the gap. The germline V gene encodes CDR1 KGHSH and CDR2 LQKENI. CDR3: CASPEPDAYGYTF. The CDR3 DNA follows: TGTGCCAGCCCAGAACCGGACGCCTATGGCTACACCTTC.

This clonotype was counted at least ten times. The rearrangement uses TRBV5-5 and TRBJ1-1, with TRBD1 identical over 11 bases. The CDR3 has 15 residues. Germline CDR1 and CDR2: SGHKS and YYEKEE (reference sequence). The junction had 7 bases not matched to a gene; V was cut back by 4 bases and J by 5 bases. The CDR3 sequence: CASSPRTGGLTEAFF. CDR3 nucleotide sequence: TGTGCCAGCAGCCCGCGGACAGGGGGCTTGACTGAAGCTTTCTTT.

The chain uses TRBV11-2 and TRBJ2-1; the match to TRBD2 covers 9 bases. V gave up 5 bases and J gave up 4 bases; unmatched junction bases: 6. Germline V gene sequence: CDR1 SGHAT, CDR2 FQNNGV. The CDR3 has 15 amino acids. CDR3 nucleotide sequence: TGTGCCAGCAGCCCACTTAGCGGGAGTTACAATGAGCAGTTCTTC. Amino acids: CASSPLSGSYNEQFF.

At least ten counts were recorded for this clonotype. CDR3 loop: CASGQQGVGEQYF. The DNA of the CDR3 is TGTGCCAGCGGACAACAGGGGGTAGGCGAGCAGTACTTC. The chain joins TRBV6-1 to TRBJ2-7; 8 bases line up with TRBD1. J gave up 6 bases and V 8 bases, and 9 bases lay outside the gene matches. The germline gives CDR1 MNHNS, CDR2 SASEGT. CDR3 length: 13 residues.

This chain connects TRBV29-1 to TRBJ1-2, with D uncertain. CDR1 and CDR2 (germline): SQVTM, ANQGSEA. The CDR3 length is 12 residues. V was pared by 6 bases and J by 6 bases, with 14 bases between. CDR3 DNA: TGCAGCGTAAAGGTTGTGGGTCATGGCTACACCTTC. As protein: CSVKVVGHGYTF. The complete variable domain, with remaining parts taken from reference TRBV29-1 and TRBJ1-2, reads SAVISQKPSRDICQRGTSLTIQCQVDSQVTMMFWYRQQPGQSLTLIATANQGSEATYESGFVIDKFPISRPNLTFSTLTVSNMSPEDSSIYLCSVKVVGHGYTFGSGTRLTVV.

This clonotype was observed a few times. CDR3 nucleotide sequence: TGTGCCAGCAGTCGAACTGGACAGGGAAGCTCCTACAATGAGCAGTTCTTC. Protein product: CASSRTGQGSSYNEQFF. This chain joins TRBV6-1 and TRBJ2-1; TRBD1 matches at 8 bases. Germline V gene sequence: CDR1 MNHNS, CDR2 SASEGT. The trim removed 5 bases at V and 0 bases at J, leaving 9 bases unmatched. The CDR3 consists of 17 residues.

Ten or more counts support this clonotype. The V call is TRBV24-1, the J call TRBJ2-3; possible D gene TRBD1, 5 bases. CDR1 KGHDR and CDR2 SFDVKD come from the germline V gene. The germline V and J ends were trimmed by 5 bases and 3 bases, with 11 bases remaining between them. The CDR3 covers 14 residues. Here the CDR3 reads CATSATGSTDTQYF. Written as DNA, the CDR3 is TGTGCCACCAGTGCAACAGGATCGACAGATACGCAGTATTTT.

This clonotype was counted ten times or more. The CDR3 nucleotides read TGTGCCTGGAGCTGGAGGGACAGGGGTACTCAGGAGCCCCAGCATTTT. Translation gives CAWSWRDRGTQEPQHF. The chain recombines TRBV30 with TRBJ1-5, with 10 bases aligning to TRBD1. V lost 3 bases to trimming and J lost 8 bases; unmatched junction nucleotides: 13. The CDR3 is made up of 16 amino acids. Germline CDR1 is GTSNPN and CDR2 is SVGIG (reference sequence).

This clonotype was counted ten times or more. This chain links TRBV5-5 with TRBJ1-4; no clear D gene. Trimming left V 2 bases short and J 0 bases short, with 5 bases between. Germline V gene sequence: CDR1 SGHKS, CDR2 YYEKEE (reference sequence). The CDR3 has 14 residues. Here the CDR3 DNA reads TGTGCCAGCAGCTTACGGGCAACTAATGAAAAACTGTTTTTT. Its protein product is CASSLRATNEKLFF.

J is TRBJ2-1 and V is TRBV10-1, with TRBD2 as a possible D gene (6 bases). Germline V gives CDR1 WNHNN, CDR2 SYGVQD (reference sequence). This CDR3 has 12 amino acids. V lost 6 bases and J 6 bases, leaving 9 bases between the germline ends. The CDR3 here is CASRRRGNEQFF. In nucleotides, the CDR3 is TGCGCCAGCAGAAGGAGGGGCAATGAGCAGTTCTTC.

The chain couples TRBV10-1 to TRBJ2-5; 9 nucleotides line up with TRBD2. This CDR3 region has 14 residues. The V and J ends lost 6 bases and 10 bases, in that order; junction bases with no gene match: 12. Germline V CDR1 and CDR2: WNHNN, SYGVQD (reference sequence). In DNA form, the CDR3 reads TGCGCCAGCAGGGTTACTGTTAGCGGGAGTAACCAGTACTTC. This codes for CASRVTVSGSNQYF.

The chain is built from TRBV24-1 and TRBJ2-2; perhaps TRBD1 as D (6 bases). The CDR3 runs 15 residues. V gave up 1 base and J gave up 3 bases, with 8 bases separating them. The germline CDR1 and CDR2 sequences are KGHDR and SFDVKD. This chain's CDR3 is CATSDFNRDTGELFF. In DNA, the CDR3 is TGTGCCACCAGTGATTTCAACAGGGACACCGGGGAGCTGTTTTTT.

The V gene is TRBV20-1, the J gene TRBJ1-6; maybe TRBD1 (5 bases). The germline V gene encodes CDR1 DFQATT and CDR2 SNEGSKA (reference sequence). V lost 5 bases, J lost 0 bases, and 11 bases lay in between. The CDR3 has 15 residues. In DNA, the CDR3 is TGCAGTGCTCAGCCCGACAGCTCCTATAATTCACCCCTCCACTTT. It codes for CSAQPDSSYNSPLHF.